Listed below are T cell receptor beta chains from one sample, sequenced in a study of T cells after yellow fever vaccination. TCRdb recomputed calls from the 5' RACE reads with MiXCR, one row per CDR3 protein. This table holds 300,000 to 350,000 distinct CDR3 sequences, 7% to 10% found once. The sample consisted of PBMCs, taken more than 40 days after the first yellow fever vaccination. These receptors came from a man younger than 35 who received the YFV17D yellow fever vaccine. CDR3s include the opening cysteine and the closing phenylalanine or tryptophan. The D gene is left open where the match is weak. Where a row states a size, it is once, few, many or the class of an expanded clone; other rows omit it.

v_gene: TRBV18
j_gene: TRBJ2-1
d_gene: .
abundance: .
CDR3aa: CASSRDFGSSYNEQFF
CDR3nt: TGTGCCAGCTCGCGAGACTTCGGAAGCTCCTACAATGAGCAGTTCTTC

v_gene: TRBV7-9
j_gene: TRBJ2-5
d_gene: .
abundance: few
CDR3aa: CASSLETELEETQYF
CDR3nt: TGTGCCAGCAGCTTAGAAACGGAATTGGAAGAGACCCAGTACTTC

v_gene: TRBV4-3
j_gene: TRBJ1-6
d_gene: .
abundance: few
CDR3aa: CASSQGPVNNSPLHF
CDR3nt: TGCGCCAGCAGCCAAGGGCCCGTTAATAATTCACCCCTCCACTTT

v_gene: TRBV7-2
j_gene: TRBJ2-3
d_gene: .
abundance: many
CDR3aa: CASRQTSTDTQYF
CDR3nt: TGTGCCAGCAGACAAACTAGCACAGATACGCAGTATTTT

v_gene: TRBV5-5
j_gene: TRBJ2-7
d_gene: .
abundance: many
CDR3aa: CASSPFGTYEQYF
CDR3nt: TGTGCCAGCAGCCCATTTGGGACCTACGAGCAGTACTTC

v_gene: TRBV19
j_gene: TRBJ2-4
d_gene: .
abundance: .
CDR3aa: CASKVPGGAKNIQYF
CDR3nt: TGTGCCAGTAAGGTCCCCGGGGGAGCCAAAAACATTCAGTACTTC

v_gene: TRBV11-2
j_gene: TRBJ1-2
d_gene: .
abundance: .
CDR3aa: CASSLGTQSGYGYTF
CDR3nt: TGTGCCAGCAGCTTAGGGACACAGTCAGGCTATGGCTACACCTTC

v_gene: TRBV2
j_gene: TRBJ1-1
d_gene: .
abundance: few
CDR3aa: CASSEEWNTEAFF
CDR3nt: TGTGCCAGCAGTGAGGAGTGGAACACTGAAGCTTTCTTT

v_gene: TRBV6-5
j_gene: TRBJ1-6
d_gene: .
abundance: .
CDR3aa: CASSYSADSPLHF
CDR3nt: TGTGCCAGCAGTTACTCAGCGGATTCACCCCTCCACTTT

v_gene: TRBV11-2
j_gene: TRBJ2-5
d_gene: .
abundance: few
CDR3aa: CAAGAQTQYF
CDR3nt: TGTGCCGCCGGGGCCCAGACCCAGTACTTC

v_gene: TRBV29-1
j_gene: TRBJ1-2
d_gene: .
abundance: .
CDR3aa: CSVEGQGGGYTF
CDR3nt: TGCAGCGTTGAAGGGCAGGGAGGTGGCTACACCTTC

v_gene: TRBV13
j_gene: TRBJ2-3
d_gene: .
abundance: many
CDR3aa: CASSFTYTDTQYF
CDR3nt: TGTGCCAGCAGCTTTACCTATACAGATACGCAGTATTTT

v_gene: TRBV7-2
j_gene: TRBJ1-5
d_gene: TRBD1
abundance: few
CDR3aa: CASSTRQGGNQPQHF
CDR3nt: TGTGCCAGCAGCACCAGACAGGGGGGCAATCAGCCCCAGCATTTT

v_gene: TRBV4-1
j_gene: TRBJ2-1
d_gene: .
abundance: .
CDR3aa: CASSQATQGSYNEQFF
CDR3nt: TGCGCCAGCAGCCAAGCTACACAGGGCTCCTACAATGAGCAGTTCTTC

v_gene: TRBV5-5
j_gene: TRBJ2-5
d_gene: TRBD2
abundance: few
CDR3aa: CASSSVGGETQYF
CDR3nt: TGTGCCAGCAGCTCCGTCGGGGGGGAGACCCAGTACTTC

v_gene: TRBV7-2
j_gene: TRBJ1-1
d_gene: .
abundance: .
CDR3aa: CASSPMGGATEAFF
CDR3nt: TGTGCCAGCAGCCCCATGGGCGGAGCCACTGAAGCTTTCTTT

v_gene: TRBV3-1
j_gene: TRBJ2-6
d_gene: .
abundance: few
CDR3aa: CASTRLVSGANVLTF
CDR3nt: TGTGCCAGCACCCGCCTGGTCTCTGGGGCCAACGTCCTGACTTTC

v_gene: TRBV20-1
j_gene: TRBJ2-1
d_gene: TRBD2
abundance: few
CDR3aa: CSANPRTSGGLEQFF
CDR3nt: TGCAGTGCTAACCCTAGGACTAGCGGGGGATTAGAGCAGTTCTTC

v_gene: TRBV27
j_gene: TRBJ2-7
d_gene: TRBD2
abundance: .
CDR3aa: CASSLLGASGDYEQYF
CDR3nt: TGTGCCAGCAGTTTGTTAGGTGCTAGCGGGGACTACGAGCAGTACTTC

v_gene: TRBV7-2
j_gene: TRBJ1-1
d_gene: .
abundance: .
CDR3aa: CASSLWYTEAFF
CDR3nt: TGTGCCAGCAGCTTATGGTACACTGAAGCTTTCTTT

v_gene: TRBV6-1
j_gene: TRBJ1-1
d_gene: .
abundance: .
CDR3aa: CASSDQGGKTEAFF
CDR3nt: TGTGCCAGCAGTGATCAGGGAGGAAAGACTGAAGCTTTCTTT

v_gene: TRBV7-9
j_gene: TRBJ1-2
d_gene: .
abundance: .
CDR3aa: CASSLSGSSGGYTF
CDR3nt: TGTGCCAGCAGCTTATCCGGGAGTTCCGGAGGCTACACCTTC

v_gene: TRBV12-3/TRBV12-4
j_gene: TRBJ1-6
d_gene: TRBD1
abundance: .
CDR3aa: CASSPRQGANSPLHF
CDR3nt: TGTGCCAGCAGTCCTAGACAGGGGGCGAATTCACCCCTCCACTTT

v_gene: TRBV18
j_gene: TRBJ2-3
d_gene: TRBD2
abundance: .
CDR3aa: CASSPLSLAGIDTQYF
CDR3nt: TGTGCCAGCTCACCACTTTCGCTAGCGGGAATAGATACGCAGTATTTT

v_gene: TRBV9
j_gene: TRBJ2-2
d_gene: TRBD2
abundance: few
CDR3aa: CASSGSGGTNTGELFF
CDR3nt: TGTGCCAGCAGCGGTAGCGGGGGCACGAACACCGGGGAGCTGTTTTTT

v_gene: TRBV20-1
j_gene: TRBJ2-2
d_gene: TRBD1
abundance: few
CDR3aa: CSATGTDGELFF
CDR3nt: TGCAGTGCTACCGGGACAGACGGGGAGCTGTTTTTT

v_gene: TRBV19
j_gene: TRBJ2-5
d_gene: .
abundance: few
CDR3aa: CASSPFGGETQYF
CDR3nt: TGTGCCAGTAGTCCCTTTGGAGGAGAGACCCAGTACTTC

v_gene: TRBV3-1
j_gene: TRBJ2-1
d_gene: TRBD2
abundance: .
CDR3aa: CASSQVGAGGYNEQFF
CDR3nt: TGTGCCAGCAGCCAAGTTGGAGCGGGGGGCTACAATGAGCAGTTCTTC

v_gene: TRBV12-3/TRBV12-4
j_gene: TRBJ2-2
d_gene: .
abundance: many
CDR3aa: CASSPPGELFF
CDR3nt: TGTGCCAGCAGCCCTCCCGGGGAGCTGTTTTTT

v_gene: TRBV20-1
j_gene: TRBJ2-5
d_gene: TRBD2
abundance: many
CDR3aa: CSAPRGDPETQYF
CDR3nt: TGCAGTGCTCCCCGGGGGGATCCAGAGACCCAGTACTTC

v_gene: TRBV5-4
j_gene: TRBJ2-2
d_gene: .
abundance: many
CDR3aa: CASSSEVANTGELFF
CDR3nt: TGTGCCAGCAGCTCTGAGGTAGCGAACACCGGGGAGCTGTTTTTT

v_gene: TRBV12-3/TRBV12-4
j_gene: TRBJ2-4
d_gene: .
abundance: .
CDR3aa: CASSLGGHRVQAKNIQYF
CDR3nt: TGTGCCAGCAGTTTAGGGGGCCACAGGGTGCAAGCCAAAAACATTCAGTACTTC

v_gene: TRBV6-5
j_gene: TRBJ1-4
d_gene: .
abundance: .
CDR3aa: CASSSSTRVGGEKLFF
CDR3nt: TGTGCCAGCAGTTCGTCGACGCGGGTCGGGGGGGAAAAACTGTTTTTT

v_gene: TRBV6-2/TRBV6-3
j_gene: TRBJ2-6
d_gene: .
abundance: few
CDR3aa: CASSPRANSGANVLTF
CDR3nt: TGTGCCAGCAGCCCGAGAGCCAACTCTGGGGCCAACGTCCTGACTTTC

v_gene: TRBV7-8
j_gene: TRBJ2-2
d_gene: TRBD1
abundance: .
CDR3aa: CASSLETGHTGELFF
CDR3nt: TGTGCCAGCAGCTTAGAGACAGGGCACACCGGGGAGCTGTTTTTT

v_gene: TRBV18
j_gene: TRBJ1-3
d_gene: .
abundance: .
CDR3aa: CASSPETSGNTIYF
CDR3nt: TGTGCCAGCTCACCGGAGACCTCTGGAAACACCATATATTTT

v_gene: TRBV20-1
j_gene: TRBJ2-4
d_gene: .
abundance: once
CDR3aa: CSARVGGAKTIQYF
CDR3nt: TGCAGTGCTAGAGTAGGGGGGGCCAAAACCATTCAGTACTTC

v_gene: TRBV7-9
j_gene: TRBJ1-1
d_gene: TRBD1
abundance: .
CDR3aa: CASSSRDRSLEAFF
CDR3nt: TGTGCCAGCAGCTCCCGGGACAGGTCACTTGAAGCTTTCTTT

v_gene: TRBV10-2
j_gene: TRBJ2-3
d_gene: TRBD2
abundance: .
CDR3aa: CASSEFSLGSGGTDTQYF
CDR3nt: TGCGCCAGCAGTGAGTTTAGCCTGGGGAGCGGGGGCACAGATACGCAGTATTTT

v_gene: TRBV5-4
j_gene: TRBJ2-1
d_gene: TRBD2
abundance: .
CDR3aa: CASNPTSGGSSYNEQFF
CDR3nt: TGTGCCAGCAACCCGACTAGCGGGGGGAGCTCCTACAATGAGCAGTTCTTC

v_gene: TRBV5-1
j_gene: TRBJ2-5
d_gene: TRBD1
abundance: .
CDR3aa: CASSSRDSRVTQYF
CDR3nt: TGCGCCAGCAGCTCCCGGGACAGTAGGGTGACCCAGTACTTC

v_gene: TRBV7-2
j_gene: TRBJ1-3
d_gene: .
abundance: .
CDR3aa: CASGGGRTGNTIYF
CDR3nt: TGTGCCAGCGGGGGCGGACGAACTGGAAACACCATATATTTT

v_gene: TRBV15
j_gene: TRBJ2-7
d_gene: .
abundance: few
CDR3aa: CATSRDGTGAHEQYF
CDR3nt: TGTGCCACCAGCAGAGATGGGACTGGCGCACACGAGCAGTACTTC

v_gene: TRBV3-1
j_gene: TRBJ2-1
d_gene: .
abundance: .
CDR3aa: CASSQVAKSGRNEQFF
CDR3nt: TGTGCCAGCAGCCAAGTAGCCAAGAGCGGCCGAAATGAGCAGTTCTTC

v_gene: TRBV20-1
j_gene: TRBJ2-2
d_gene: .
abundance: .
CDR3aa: CSVRRAGDNTGELFF
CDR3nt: TGCAGTGTCCGGAGGGCAGGAGACAACACCGGGGAGCTGTTTTTT

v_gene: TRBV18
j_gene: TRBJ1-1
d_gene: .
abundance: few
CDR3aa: CASSPFGNTEAFF
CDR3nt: TGTGCCAGCTCACCATTTGGGAACACTGAAGCTTTCTTT

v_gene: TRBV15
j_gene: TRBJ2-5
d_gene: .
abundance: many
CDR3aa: CATSRDIETQYF
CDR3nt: TGTGCCACCAGCAGGGACATAGAGACCCAGTACTTC

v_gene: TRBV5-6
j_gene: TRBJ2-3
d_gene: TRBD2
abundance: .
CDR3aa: CASSPLAGASPDTQYF
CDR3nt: TGTGCCAGCAGTCCGCTAGCGGGGGCATCTCCAGATACGCAGTATTTT

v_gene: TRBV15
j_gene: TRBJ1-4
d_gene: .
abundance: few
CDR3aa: CATSRDQGEKLFF
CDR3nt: TGTGCCACCAGCAGAGATCAAGGGGAAAAACTGTTTTTT

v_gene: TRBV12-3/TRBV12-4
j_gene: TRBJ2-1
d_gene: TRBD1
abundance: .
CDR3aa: CASTTRGQGNEQFF
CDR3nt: TGTGCCAGCACCACAAGGGGACAGGGCAATGAGCAGTTCTTC

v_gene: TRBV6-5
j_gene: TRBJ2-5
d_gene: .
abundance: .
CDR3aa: CASSYSLLSSGGRETQYF
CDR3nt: TGTGCCAGCAGTTACTCTTTGCTTTCGTCGGGGGGCCGAGAGACCCAGTACTTC

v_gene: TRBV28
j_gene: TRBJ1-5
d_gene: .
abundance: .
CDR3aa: CASSPLAGDNQPQHF
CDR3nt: TGTGCCAGCAGTCCCCTCGCAGGCGACAATCAGCCCCAGCATTTT

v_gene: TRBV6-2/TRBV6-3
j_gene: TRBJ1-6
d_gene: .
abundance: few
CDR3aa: CASSYPGRARDSPLHF
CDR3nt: TGTGCCAGCAGTTACCCGGGACGGGCCCGGGATTCACCCCTCCACTTT

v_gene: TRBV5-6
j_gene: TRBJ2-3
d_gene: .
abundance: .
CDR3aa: CASSLGEGLDTQYF
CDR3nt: TGTGCCAGCAGCTTGGGTGAGGGTCTGGATACGCAGTATTTT

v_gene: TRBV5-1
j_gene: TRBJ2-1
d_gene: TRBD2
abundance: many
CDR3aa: CASSLSRGGQNEQFF
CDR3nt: TGCGCCAGCAGCTTGTCGCGGGGGGGCCAGAATGAGCAGTTCTTC

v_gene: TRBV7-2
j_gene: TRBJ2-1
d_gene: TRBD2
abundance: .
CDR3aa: CASSTWTSGGDNEQFF
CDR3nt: TGTGCCAGCAGCACCTGGACTAGCGGGGGTGACAATGAGCAGTTCTTC